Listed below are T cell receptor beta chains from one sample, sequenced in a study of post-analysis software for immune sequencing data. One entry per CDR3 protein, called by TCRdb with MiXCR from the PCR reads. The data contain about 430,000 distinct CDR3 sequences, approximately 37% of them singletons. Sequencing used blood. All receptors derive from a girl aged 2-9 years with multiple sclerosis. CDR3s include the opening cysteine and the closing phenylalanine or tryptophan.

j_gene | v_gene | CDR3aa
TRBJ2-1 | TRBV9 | CASSVEQGFESSYNEQFF
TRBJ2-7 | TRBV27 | CASSLASGRSVSYEQYF
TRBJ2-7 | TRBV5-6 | CASSLLGKGTGTTYEQYF
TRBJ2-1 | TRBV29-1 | CSVVRLAGLGNEQFF
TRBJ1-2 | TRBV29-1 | CSVGFGGGVTARGYTF
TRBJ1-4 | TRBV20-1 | CSARSPGVNEKLFF
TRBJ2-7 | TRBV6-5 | CASSNSRGLLAEQYF
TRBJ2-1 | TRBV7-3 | CASSLTPTLSLDEQFF
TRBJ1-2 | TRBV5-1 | CASSLGAQGGGYTF
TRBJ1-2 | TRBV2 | CANLKVQANYGYTF
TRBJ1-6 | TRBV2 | CASRTGTGDSPLHF
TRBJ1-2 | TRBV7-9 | CASRRTGTDGYTF
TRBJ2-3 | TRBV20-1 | CSALKISGGFTDTQYF
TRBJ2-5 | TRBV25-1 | CASSRSGSPETQYF
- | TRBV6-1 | CASSEGPGGYIQYF
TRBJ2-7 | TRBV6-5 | CASSSLRVLIYEQYF
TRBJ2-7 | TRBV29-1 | CSAHDTYEQYF
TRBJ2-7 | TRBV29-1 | CSVEGLAGEEQYF
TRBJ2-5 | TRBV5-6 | CASSGGQVILGETQYF
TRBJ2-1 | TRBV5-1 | CASSPGQGGAYNEQFF
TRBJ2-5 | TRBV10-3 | CAISEQVPPETQYF
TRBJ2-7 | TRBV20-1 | CSARPTTGTAYEQYF